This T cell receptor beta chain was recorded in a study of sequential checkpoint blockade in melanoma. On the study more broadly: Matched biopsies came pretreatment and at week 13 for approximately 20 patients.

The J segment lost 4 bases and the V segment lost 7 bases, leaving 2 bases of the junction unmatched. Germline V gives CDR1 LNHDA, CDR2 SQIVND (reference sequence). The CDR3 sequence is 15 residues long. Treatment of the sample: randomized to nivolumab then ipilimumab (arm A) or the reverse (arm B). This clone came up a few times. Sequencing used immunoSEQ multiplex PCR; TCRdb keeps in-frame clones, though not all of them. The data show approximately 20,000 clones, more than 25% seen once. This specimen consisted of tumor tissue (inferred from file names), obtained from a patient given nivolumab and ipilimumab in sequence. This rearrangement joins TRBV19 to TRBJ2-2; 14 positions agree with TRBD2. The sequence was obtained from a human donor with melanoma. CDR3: CASTTSGGATGELFF. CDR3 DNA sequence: TGTGCCAGTACGACTAGCGGGGGGGCCACCGGGGAGCTGTTTTTT.